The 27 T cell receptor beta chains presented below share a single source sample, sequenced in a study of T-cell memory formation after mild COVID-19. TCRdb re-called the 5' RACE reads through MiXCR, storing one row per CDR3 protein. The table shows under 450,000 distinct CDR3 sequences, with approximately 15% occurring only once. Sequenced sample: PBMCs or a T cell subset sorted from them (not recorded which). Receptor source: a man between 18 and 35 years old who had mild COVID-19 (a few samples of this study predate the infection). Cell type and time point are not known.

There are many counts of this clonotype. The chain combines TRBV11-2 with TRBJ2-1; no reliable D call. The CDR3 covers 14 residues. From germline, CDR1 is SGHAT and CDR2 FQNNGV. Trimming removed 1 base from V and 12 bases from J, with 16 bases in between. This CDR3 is CASSLGDFTSGQFF. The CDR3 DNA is TGTGCCAGCAGCTTAGGAGACTTCACCTCCGGGCAGTTCTTC.

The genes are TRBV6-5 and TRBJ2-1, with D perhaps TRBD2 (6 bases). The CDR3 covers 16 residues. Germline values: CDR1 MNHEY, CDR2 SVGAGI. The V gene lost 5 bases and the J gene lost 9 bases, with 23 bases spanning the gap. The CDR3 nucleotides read TGTGCCAGCAGTCGAAACGCGGGACGAATCGGGAGTGAGCAGTTCTTC. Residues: CASSRNAGRIGSEQFF.

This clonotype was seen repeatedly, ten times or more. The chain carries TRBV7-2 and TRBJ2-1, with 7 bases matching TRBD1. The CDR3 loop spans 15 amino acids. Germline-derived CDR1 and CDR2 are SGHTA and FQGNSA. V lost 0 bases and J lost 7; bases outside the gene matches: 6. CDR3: CASSLATGVVNEQFF. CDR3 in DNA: TGTGCCAGCAGCTTAGCAACAGGGGTGGTTAATGAGCAGTTCTTC.

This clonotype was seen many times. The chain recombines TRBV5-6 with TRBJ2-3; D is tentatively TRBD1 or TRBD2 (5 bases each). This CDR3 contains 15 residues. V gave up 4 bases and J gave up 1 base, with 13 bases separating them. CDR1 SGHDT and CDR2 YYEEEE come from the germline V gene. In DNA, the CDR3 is TGTGCCAGCAGCCTCGGGACCGCAGGCACAGATACGCAGTATTTT. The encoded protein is CASSLGTAGTDTQYF.

CDR3 amino acids: CASSKDSAAFLNQPQHF. Here the CDR3 DNA reads TGTGCCAGCAGTAAGGACAGCGCCGCGTTTCTAAATCAGCCCCAGCATTTT. The V call is TRBV12-3 or TRBV12-4, the J call TRBJ1-5, with D maybe TRBD1 (6 bases). This CDR3 contains 17 residues. V was shortened by 5 bases and J by 4 bases, with 21 bases between the two germline ends.

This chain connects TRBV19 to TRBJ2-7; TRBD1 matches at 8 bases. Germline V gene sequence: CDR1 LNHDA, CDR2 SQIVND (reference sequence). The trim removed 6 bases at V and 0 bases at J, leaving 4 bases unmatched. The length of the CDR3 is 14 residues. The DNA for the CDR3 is TGTGCCAGTAGAAAGACAGGGGACTCCTACGAGCAGTACTTC. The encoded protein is CASRKTGDSYEQYF.

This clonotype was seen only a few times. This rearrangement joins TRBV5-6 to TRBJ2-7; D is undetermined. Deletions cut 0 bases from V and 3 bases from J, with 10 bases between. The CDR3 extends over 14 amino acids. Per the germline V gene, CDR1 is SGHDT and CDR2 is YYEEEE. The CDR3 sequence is CASSLAASYYEQYV. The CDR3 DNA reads TGTGCCAGCAGCTTGGCCGCCTCATACTACGAGCAGTACGTC.

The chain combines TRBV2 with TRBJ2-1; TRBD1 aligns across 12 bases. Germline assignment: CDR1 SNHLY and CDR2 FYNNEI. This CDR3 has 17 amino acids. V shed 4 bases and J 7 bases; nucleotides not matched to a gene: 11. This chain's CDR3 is CASSVGTGGNRENEQFF. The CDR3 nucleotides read TGTGCCAGCAGTGTCGGGACAGGGGGCAATAGGGAGAATGAGCAGTTCTTC. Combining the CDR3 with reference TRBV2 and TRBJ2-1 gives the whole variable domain EPEVTQTPSHQVTQMGQEVILRCVPISNHLYFYWYRQILGQKVEFLVSFYNNEISEKSEIFDDQFSVERPDGSNFTLKIRSTKLEDSAMYFCASSVGTGGNRENEQFFGPGTRLTVL.

CDR3 region: CASSLSRPRGGYTF. CDR3 coding DNA: TGTGCCAGCAGTTTATCTCGACCCCGAGGTGGCTACACCTTC. The chain employs TRBV28 and TRBJ1-2; unclear D gene. V shed 1 base and J shed 7 bases, with 13 bases lying between them. The V gene's germline CDR1 is MDHEN and CDR2 SYDVKM. The CDR3 is 14 amino acids.

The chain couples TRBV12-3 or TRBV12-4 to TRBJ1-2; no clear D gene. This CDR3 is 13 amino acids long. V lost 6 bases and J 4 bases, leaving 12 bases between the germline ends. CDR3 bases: TGTGCCAGCAGAGGAGACGGCGTCTATGGCTACACCTTC. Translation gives CASRGDGVYGYTF.

The CDR3 nucleotides read TGCGCCAGCAGCCAAGCAAATGGGGCTAGCGGCTACGAGCAGTACTTC. Encoded protein: CASSQANGASGYEQYF. V is TRBV4-3 and J is TRBJ2-7; 7 bases map to TRBD2. Germline assignment: CDR1 LGHNA and CDR2 YSLEER. V shed 1 base and J 3 bases; nucleotides not matched to a gene: 9. CDR3 length: 16 amino acids.

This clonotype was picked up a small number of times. CDR3 nucleotide sequence: TGTGCCAGCAGTTTATCGACAGGGGGAGCGGTCGAGTTCTTT. It yields the protein CASSLSTGGAVEFF. V usage is TRBV28 and J usage is TRBJ1-1; 9 bases line up with TRBD1. This CDR3 spans 14 amino acids. Germline V gene sequence: CDR1 MDHEN, CDR2 SYDVKM. The J segment lost 14 bases and the V segment lost 1 base, leaving 11 bases of the junction unmatched.

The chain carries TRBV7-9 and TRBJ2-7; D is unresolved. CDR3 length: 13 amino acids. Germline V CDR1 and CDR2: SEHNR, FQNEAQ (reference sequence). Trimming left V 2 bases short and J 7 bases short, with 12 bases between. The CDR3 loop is CASSLSTAKEQYF. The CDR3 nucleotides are TGTGCCAGCAGCTTATCAACAGCCAAGGAGCAGTACTTC.

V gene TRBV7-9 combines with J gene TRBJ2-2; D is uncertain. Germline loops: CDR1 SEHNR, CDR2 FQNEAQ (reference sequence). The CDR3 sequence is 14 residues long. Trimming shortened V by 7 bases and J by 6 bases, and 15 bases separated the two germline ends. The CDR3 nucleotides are TGTGCCAGCACCTTTAATCAAGGATCCGGGGAGCTGTTTTTT. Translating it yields CASTFNQGSGELFF.

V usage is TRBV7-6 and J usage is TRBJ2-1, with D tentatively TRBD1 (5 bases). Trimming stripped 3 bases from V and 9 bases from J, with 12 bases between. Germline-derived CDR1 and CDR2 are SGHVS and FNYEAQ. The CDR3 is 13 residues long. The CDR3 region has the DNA TGTGCCAGCAGCTTCGACAGAGGCACTGAGCAGTTCTTC. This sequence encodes CASSFDRGTEQFF.

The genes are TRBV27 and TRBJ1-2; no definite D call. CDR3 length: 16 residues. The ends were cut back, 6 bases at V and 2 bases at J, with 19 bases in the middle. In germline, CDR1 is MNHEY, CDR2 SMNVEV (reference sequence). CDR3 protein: CASSSPSAGSNYGYTF. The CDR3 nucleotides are TGTGCCAGCAGCTCCCCTTCGGCGGGGTCGAACTATGGCTACACCTTC.

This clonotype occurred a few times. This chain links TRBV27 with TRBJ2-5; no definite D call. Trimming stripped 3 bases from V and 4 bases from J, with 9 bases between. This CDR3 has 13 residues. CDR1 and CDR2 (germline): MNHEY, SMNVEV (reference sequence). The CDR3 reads CASSLSGTETQYF. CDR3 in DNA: TGTGCCAGCAGTTTGTCCGGAACAGAGACCCAGTACTTC.

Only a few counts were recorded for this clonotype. The chain's CDR3 is CARKETQYF. In DNA, the CDR3 is TGCGCCAGGAAAGAGACCCAGTACTTC. V and J are TRBV5-1 and TRBJ2-5; D not resolved. CDR1 and CDR2 (germline): SGHRS, YFSETQ. The CDR3 totals 9 residues. Trimming pared 8 bases from V and 3 bases from J, leaving 2 bases between. Drawing the rest from reference TRBV5-1 and TRBJ2-5, the complete variable domain is KAGVTQTPRYLIKTRGQQVTLSCSPISGHRSVSWYQQTPGQGLQFLFEYFSETQRNKGNFPGRFSGRQFSNSRSEMNVSTLELGDSALYLCARKETQYFGPGTRLLVL.

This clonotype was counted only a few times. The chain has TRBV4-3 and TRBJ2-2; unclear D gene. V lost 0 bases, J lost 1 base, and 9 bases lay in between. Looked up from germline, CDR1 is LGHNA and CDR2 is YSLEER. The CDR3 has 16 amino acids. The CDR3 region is CASSQEPVMNTGELFF. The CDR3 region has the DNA TGCGCCAGCAGCCAAGAACCGGTTATGAACACCGGGGAGCTGTTTTTT.

CDR3: CASSPQGGDLSGNTIYF. CDR3 in DNA: TGTGCCAGCTCACCACAGGGGGGAGACCTTTCTGGAAACACCATATATTTT. The rearrangement uses TRBV18 and TRBJ1-3; possible D gene TRBD1, 6 bases. V was clipped by 1 base and J by 1 base, with 14 bases between them. The V gene's germline CDR1 is KGHSH and CDR2 LQKENI. This CDR3 has 17 residues.

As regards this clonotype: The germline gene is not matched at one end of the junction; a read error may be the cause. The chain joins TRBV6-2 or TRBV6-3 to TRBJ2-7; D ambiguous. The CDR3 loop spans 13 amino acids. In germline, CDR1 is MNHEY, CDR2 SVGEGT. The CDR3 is CASSDSLAPEQYF. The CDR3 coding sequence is TGTGCCAGCAGTGACTCCTTGGCTCCCGAGCAGTACTTC.

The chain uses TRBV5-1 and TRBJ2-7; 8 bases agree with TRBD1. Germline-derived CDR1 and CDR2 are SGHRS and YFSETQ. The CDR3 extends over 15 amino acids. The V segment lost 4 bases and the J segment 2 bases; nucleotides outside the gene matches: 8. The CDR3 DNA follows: TGCGCCAGCAGCCAGAGACAGGGGCGAACCTACGAGCAGTACTTC. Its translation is CASSQRQGRTYEQYF.

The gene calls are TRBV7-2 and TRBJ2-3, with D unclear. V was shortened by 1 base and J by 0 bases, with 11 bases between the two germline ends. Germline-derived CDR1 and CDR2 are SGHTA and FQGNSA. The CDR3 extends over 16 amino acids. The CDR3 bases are TGTGCCAGCAGCTTAGATTACGGCAGCAGCACAGATACGCAGTATTTT. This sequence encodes CASSLDYGSSTDTQYF.

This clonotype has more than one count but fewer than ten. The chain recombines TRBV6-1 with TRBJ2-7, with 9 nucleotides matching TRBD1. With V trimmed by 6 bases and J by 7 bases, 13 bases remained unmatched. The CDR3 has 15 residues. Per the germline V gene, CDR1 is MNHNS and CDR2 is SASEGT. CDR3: CASRSPGQGLEEQYV. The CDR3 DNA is TGTGCCAGCAGGTCCCCGGGACAGGGACTTGAGGAGCAGTACGTC.

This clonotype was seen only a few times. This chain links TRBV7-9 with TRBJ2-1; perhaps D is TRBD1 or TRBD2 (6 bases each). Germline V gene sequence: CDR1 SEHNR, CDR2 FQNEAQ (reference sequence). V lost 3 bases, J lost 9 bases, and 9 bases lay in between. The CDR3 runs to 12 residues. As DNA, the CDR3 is TGTGCCAGCAGCTTCGGGGGCGGTGAGCAGTTCTTC. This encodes CASSFGGGEQFF.

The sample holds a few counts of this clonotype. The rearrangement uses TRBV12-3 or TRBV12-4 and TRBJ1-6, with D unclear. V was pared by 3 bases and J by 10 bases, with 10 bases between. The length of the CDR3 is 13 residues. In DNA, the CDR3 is TGTGCCAGCAGTTTCAGCCTTAGGTCACCCCTCCACTTT. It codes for CASSFSLRSPLHF.

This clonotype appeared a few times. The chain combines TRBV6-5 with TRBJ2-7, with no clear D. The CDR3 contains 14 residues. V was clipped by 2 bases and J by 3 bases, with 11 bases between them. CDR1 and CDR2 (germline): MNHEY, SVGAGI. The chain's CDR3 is CASSYGLGNYEQYV. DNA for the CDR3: TGTGCCAGCAGTTACGGGCTTGGAAACTACGAGCAGTACGTC.